These 26 T cell receptor beta chains came from one sample sequenced in a study of blood T cell repertoires in COVID-19. Some clones are missing from TCRdb's copy, which holds only in-frame ones; the method was immunoSEQ multiplex PCR. In the table there are 200,000 to 250,000 clones, 65% to 90% of which are singletons. Sequences were obtained from PBMCs or T cells enriched from blood (not recorded which). Receptors originate from a woman in her forties or fifties with acute COVID-19.

The chain couples TRBV29-1 to TRBJ2-2; 10 bases are a match to TRBD1. V shed 7 bases and J 6 bases; nucleotides not matched to a gene: 14. Germline V gene data show CDR1 as SQVTM and CDR2 as ANQGSEA. This CDR3 contains 16 residues. CDR3 nucleotides: TGCAGCGGGAGGAAGGGGACAGGGGTTTCTTCCGGGGAGCTGTTTTTT. It codes for CSGRKGTGVSSGELFF.

The rearrangement uses TRBV5-1 and TRBJ2-1; 7 bases are shared with TRBD2. The CDR3 covers 18 residues. V lost 6 bases, J lost 0 bases, and 15 bases stayed unmatched. Per the germline V gene, CDR1 is SGHRS and CDR2 is YFSETQ. The CDR3 loop reads CASTSMALTGGSYNEQFF. CDR3 coding DNA: TGCGCCAGCACGTCAATGGCGTTGACGGGGGGCTCCTACAATGAGCAGTTCTTC.

The chain uses TRBV4-1 and TRBJ1-6; no firm D call. The germline CDR1 and CDR2 sequences are MGHRA and YSYEKL. V lost 0 bases to trimming and J lost 8 bases, with 5 bases between them. CDR3 size: 13 residues. Written as DNA, the CDR3 is TGCGCCAGCAGCCAAGATCGGTATTCACCCCTCCACTTT. The encoded protein is CASSQDRYSPLHF.

The rearrangement uses TRBV7-2 and TRBJ2-7, with 10 nucleotides matching TRBD2. V shed 4 bases, J shed 2 bases, and the junction held 5 bases outside the gene matches. CDR3 length: 15 residues. Germline CDR1 is SGHTA and CDR2 is FQGNSA. The DNA for the CDR3 is TGTGCCAGCAGCTCCCTAGCGGGAGCGACCTACGAGCAGTACTTC. Encoded protein: CASSSLAGATYEQYF.

The chain has TRBV7-9 and TRBJ1-2; possible D gene TRBD1, 5 bases. Deletions cut 5 bases from V and 0 bases from J, with 16 bases between. CDR1 is SEHNR, CDR2 FQNEAQ, per germline (reference sequence). This CDR3 spans 16 amino acids. CDR3 DNA sequence: TGTGCCAGCAGCCGGACACTCGGACCCACTAACTATGGCTACACCTTC. This codes for CASSRTLGPTNYGYTF.

The chain uses TRBV24-1 and TRBJ2-1, with D possibly TRBD1 on 6 matching bases. The CDR3 covers 15 residues. In germline, CDR1 is KGHDR, CDR2 SFDVKD. The germline V and J ends were trimmed by 2 bases and 4 bases, with 11 bases remaining between them. For the CDR3, the DNA is TGTGCCACCAGTGATTCGGACAGAATATACAATGAGCAGTTCTTC. Encoded protein: CATSDSDRIYNEQFF.

This sequence joins TRBV5-5 and TRBJ2-3; perhaps TRBD2 as D (6 bases). CDR1 is SGHKS and CDR2 is YYEKEE in the germline V gene (reference sequence). Trimming pared 1 base from V and 9 bases from J, leaving 24 bases between. The CDR3 covers 17 residues. The CDR3 region has the DNA TGTGCCAGCAGCTTGTCCCCCGGGTCAGGAGGGCAGGACACGCAGTATTTT. Amino acids: CASSLSPGSGGQDTQYF.

The V call is TRBV6-2 or TRBV6-3, the J call TRBJ1-5; TRBD1 might be the D (6 bases). The CDR3 has 17 residues. V lost 0 bases and J lost 5, with 17 bases in between. From germline, CDR1 is MNHEY and CDR2 SVGEGT. DNA of the CDR3: TGTGCCAGCAGTTACTCCCCGGGGAAGGGGGTCCATCAGCCCCAGCATTTT. As protein: CASSYSPGKGVHQPQHF.

The chain has TRBV6-5 and TRBJ1-5; D might be TRBD1 (5 bases). This CDR3 is built from 14 residues. The germline CDR1 and CDR2 sequences are MNHEY and SVGAGI. V was clipped by 9 bases and J by 2 bases, with 14 bases between them. CDR3 DNA sequence: TGTGCCAGTACTGGGGGGGAAGGCAATCAGCCCCAGCATTTT. It is translated as CASTGGEGNQPQHF.

The chain uses TRBV19 and TRBJ2-5; D may be TRBD2 (5 bases). This CDR3 spans 13 amino acids. Trimming took 9 bases from V and 1 from J, leaving 12 bases between them. Germline-derived CDR1 and CDR2 are LNHDA and SQIVND (reference sequence). The CDR3 spells CASPGRVQETQYF. The CDR3 bases are TGTGCCAGCCCGGGAAGGGTCCAAGAGACCCAGTACTTC.

This clone was found a few times. The V call is TRBV4-3, the J call TRBJ1-1; 8 bases align to TRBD1. The CDR3 consists of 15 residues. Trimming removed 1 base from V and 3 bases from J; junction bases left unmatched: 4. Germline-derived CDR1 and CDR2 are LGHNA and YSLEER. The chain's CDR3 is CASSQGKQGDTEAFF. In DNA, the CDR3 is TGCGCCAGCAGCCAAGGGAAACAGGGGGACACTGAAGCTTTCTTT.

V usage is TRBV5-1 and J usage is TRBJ1-6; no definite D call. V lost 3 bases and J 5 bases, leaving 21 bases between the germline ends. In germline, CDR1 is SGHRS, CDR2 YFSETQ. The CDR3 contains 18 residues. In DNA, the CDR3 is TGCGCCAGCAGCTCTAGCAGAACCCCCGGACGAGATAATTCACCCCTCCACTTT. Protein product: CASSSSRTPGRDNSPLHF.

The rearrangement links TRBV9 to TRBJ2-5; possibly TRBD2 for D (6 bases). This CDR3 has 14 residues. From germline, CDR1 is SGDLS and CDR2 YYNGEE. V shed 7 bases and J shed 5 bases, with 18 bases lying between them. The CDR3 DNA follows: TGTGCCAGCGGGGAGGAGGTTTCGGGGGAGACCCAGTACTTC. Translating it yields CASGEEVSGETQYF.

The gene calls are TRBV7-2 and TRBJ1-3; 8 nucleotides line up with TRBD1. In germline, CDR1 is SGHTA, CDR2 FQGNSA. The CDR3 contains 15 residues. V lost 5 bases, J lost 0 bases, and 3 bases stayed unmatched. DNA of the CDR3: TGTGCCAGCAGCAGGACAGGGCTCTCTGGAAACACCATATATTTT. Translated: CASSRTGLSGNTIYF.

The rearrangement joins TRBV2 to TRBJ1-1; TRBD1 might be the D (6 bases). In germline, CDR1 is SNHLY, CDR2 FYNNEI. There are 14 residues in the CDR3. The V gene lost 5 bases and the J gene lost 7 bases, with 17 bases spanning the gap. Here the CDR3 DNA reads TGTGCCAGCAGTCGAAGACCAGGGGCTTTTGAAGCTTTCTTT. It codes for CASSRRPGAFEAFF. Full variable domain (missing parts from reference TRBV2 and TRBJ1-1): EPEVTQTPSHQVTQMGQEVILRCVPISNHLYFYWYRQILGQKVEFLVSFYNNEISEKSEIFDDQFSVERPDGSNFTLKIRSTKLEDSAMYFCASSRRPGAFEAFFGQGTRLTVV.

This chain connects TRBV5-1 to TRBJ2-3, with 12 bases matching TRBD2. The CDR3 is 20 amino acids. In germline, CDR1 is SGHRS, CDR2 YFSETQ. The trim removed 0 bases at V and 4 bases at J, leaving 15 bases unmatched. The CDR3 reads CASSLGRGLAGGPGSDTQYF. The CDR3 DNA is TGCGCCAGCAGCTTGGGCCGGGGGCTAGCGGGAGGGCCGGGCTCAGATACGCAGTATTTT.

In the case of this clone: The sample contains more than one DNA sequence encoding this CDR3. The rearrangement joins TRBV18 to TRBJ1-3, with 9 bases that match TRBD1. The germline V gene has CDR1 KGHSH and CDR2 LQKENI. The ends lost 6 bases at V and 2 bases at J; junction bases unmatched: 2. This CDR3 spans 14 amino acids. The CDR3 region is CASSRDRAGNTIYF. CDR3 DNA: TGTGCCAGCTCCCGGGACAGGGCTGGAAACACCATATATTTT.

This chain uses TRBV28 with TRBJ2-5; 7 bases are shared with TRBD1. The CDR3 is made up of 16 amino acids. The ends lost 3 bases at V and 5 bases at J; junction bases unmatched: 12. The V gene's germline CDR1 is MDHEN and CDR2 SYDVKM. The CDR3 loop is CASSFTIVARGETQYF. The CDR3 nucleotides read TGTGCCAGCAGTTTCACTATTGTGGCCAGGGGGGAGACCCAGTACTTC.

This rearrangement joins TRBV30 to TRBJ2-2, with D perhaps matching TRBD1 (6 bases). There are 14 residues in the CDR3. Between the trimmed V and J ends, which lost 2 bases and 3 bases, there was a span of 10 bases. From germline, CDR1 is GTSNPN and CDR2 SVGIG (reference sequence). The DNA of the CDR3 is TGTGCCTGGAGTTTTCAGGGGTACACCGGGGAGCTGTTTTTT. Its protein product is CAWSFQGYTGELFF. The full variable domain, with the rest looked up from reference TRBV30 and TRBJ2-2, is SQTIHQWPATLVQPVGSPLSLECTVEGTSNPNLYWYRQAAGRGLQLLFYSVGIGQISSEVPQNLSASRPQDRQFILSSKKLLLSDSGFYLCAWSFQGYTGELFFGEGSRLTVL.

This chain links TRBV5-4 with TRBJ2-7; D is perhaps TRBD1 (6 bases). The CDR3 consists of 14 residues. V was pared by 0 bases and J by 5 bases, with 12 bases between. Germline V gene data show CDR1 as SGHNT and CDR2 as YYREEE (reference sequence). The chain's CDR3 is CASSLVDRMHEQYF. CDR3 sequence (DNA): TGTGCCAGCAGCTTGGTCGACAGGATGCACGAGCAGTACTTC.

This clone was detected a few times. The chain is built from TRBV3-1 (or the pseudogene TRBV3-2) and TRBJ2-1; TRBD2 matches 7 bases. The CDR3 loop spans 18 amino acids. V was clipped by 4 bases and J by 8 bases; unmatched bases: 20. The germline CDR1 and CDR2 sequences are LGHDT and YNNKEL (reference sequence). Here the CDR3 reads CASSPQKGKISSGHEQFF. CDR3 nucleotide sequence: TGTGCCAGCAGCCCCCAAAAGGGGAAGATAAGTAGCGGGCATGAGCAGTTCTTC.

The genes are TRBV18 and TRBJ2-2, with D perhaps matching TRBD2 (5 bases). Germline V gives CDR1 KGHSH, CDR2 LQKENI. The CDR3 runs to 15 residues. The V end lost 2 bases, the J end lost 4 bases, and 11 bases lay between the germline ends. DNA for the CDR3: TGTGCCAGCTCACCAGGGTCACGGGGCACCGGGGAGCTGTTTTTT. Amino acids: CASSPGSRGTGELFF.

V is TRBV20-1 and J is TRBJ2-7, with 7 bases lining up with TRBD2. J lost 0 bases, V lost 3 bases, and 11 bases had no gene match. This CDR3 has 16 residues. Germline loops: CDR1 DFQATT, CDR2 SNEGSKA (reference sequence). The CDR3 DNA is TGCAGTGCTAGTCCGTATCTAGCGGCCGTCTCCTACGAGCAGTACTTC. Translated, it gives CSASPYLAAVSYEQYF.

This chain links TRBV13 with TRBJ2-2; 12 bases are shared with TRBD1. Germline lookup yields CDR1 PRHDT and CDR2 FYEKMQ (reference sequence). V lost 2 bases to trimming and J lost 6 bases; unmatched junction nucleotides: 4. This CDR3 is 16 amino acids long. The chain's CDR3 is CASSLKGQGAPGELFF. In nucleotides, the CDR3 is TGTGCCAGCAGCTTAAAGGGACAGGGGGCCCCCGGGGAGCTGTTTTTT.

The chain links TRBV28 to TRBJ2-2, with TRBD2 identical over 7 bases. This CDR3 comprises 16 residues. CDR1 is MDHEN, CDR2 SYDVKM, per germline. The V and J ends lost 2 bases and 5 bases, in that order; junction bases with no gene match: 8. CDR3 amino acids: CASSLIRPGGTGELFF. CDR3 nucleotide sequence: TGTGCCAGCAGTTTAATTCGGCCCGGGGGGACCGGGGAGCTGTTTTTT.

This chain joins TRBV11-2 and TRBJ2-1, with 15 bases lining up with TRBD2. CDR1 and CDR2 (germline): SGHAT, FQNNGV. Trimming removed 5 bases from V and 4 bases from J; junction bases left unmatched: 6. There are 17 residues in the CDR3. The CDR3: CASSGTSGGLGYNEQFF. The CDR3, as DNA: TGTGCCAGCAGCGGGACTAGCGGGGGGCTGGGTTACAATGAGCAGTTCTTC.